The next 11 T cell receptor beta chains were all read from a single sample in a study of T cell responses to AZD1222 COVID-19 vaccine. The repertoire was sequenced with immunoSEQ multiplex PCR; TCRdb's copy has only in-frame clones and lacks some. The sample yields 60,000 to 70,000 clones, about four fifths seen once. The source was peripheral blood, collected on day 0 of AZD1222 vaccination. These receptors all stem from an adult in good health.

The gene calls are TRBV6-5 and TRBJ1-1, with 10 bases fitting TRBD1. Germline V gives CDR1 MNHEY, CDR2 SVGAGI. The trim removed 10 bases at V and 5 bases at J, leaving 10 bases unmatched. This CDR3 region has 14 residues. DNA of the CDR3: TGTGCCATCGACCTCCGGGACAGGGGAACTGAAGCTTTCTTT. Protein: CAIDLRDRGTEAFF.

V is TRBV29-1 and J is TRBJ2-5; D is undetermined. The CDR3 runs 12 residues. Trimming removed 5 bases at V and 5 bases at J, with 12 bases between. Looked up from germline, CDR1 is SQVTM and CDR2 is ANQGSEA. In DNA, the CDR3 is TGCAGCGTTCCGGTGGTTGCGGAGACCCAGTACTTC. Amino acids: CSVPVVAETQYF. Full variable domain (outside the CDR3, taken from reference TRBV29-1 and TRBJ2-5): SAVISQKPSRDICQRGTSLTIQCQVDSQVTMMFWYRQQPGQSLTLIATANQGSEATYESGFVIDKFPISRPNLTFSTLTVSNMSPEDSSIYLCSVPVVAETQYFGPGTRLLVL.

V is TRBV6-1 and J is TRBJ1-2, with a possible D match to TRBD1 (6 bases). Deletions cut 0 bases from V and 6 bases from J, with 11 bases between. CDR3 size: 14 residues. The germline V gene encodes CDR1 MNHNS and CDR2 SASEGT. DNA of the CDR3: TGTGCCAGCAGTGAAGCAGGGGGGTCCGATGGCTACACCTTC. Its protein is CASSEAGGSDGYTF.

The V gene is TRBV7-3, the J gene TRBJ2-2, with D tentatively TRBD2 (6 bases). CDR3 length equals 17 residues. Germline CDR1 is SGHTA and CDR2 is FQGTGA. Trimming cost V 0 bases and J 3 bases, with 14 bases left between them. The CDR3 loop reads CASSLTSAGTHTGELFF. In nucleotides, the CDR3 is TGTGCCAGCAGCTTAACGTCGGCAGGGACTCACACCGGGGAGCTGTTTTTT.

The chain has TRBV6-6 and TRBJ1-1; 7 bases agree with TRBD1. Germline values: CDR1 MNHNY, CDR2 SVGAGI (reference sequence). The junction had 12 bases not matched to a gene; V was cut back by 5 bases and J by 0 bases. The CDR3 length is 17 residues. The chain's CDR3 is CASSLRQGRTLNTEAFF. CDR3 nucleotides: TGTGCCAGCAGTCTTCGACAGGGTCGTACGTTGAACACTGAAGCTTTCTTT.

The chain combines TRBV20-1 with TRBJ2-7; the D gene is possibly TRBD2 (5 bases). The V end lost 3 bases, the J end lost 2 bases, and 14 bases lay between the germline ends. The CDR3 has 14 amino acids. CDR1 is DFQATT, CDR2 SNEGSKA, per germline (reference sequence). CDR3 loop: CSASPAGSTYEQYF. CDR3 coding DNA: TGCAGTGCTAGTCCCGCGGGCAGTACCTACGAGCAGTACTTC.

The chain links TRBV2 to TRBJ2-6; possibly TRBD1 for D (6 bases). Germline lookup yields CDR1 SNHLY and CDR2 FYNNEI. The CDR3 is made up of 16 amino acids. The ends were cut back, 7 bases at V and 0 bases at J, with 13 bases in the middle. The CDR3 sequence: CASNPGGNSGANVLTF. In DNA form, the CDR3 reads TGTGCCAGCAATCCTGGGGGCAACTCTGGGGCCAACGTCCTGACTTTC.

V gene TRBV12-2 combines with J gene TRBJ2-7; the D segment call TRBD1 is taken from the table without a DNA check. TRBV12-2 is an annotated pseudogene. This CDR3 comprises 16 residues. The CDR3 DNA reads TGTGCAAGTCGCTTAAATCTAAGGGGCAACACCTACGAGCAGTACTTC. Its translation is CASRLNLRGNTYEQYF.

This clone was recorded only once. The CDR3 loop is CASSPWSGGTGELFF. CDR3 in DNA: TGTGCCAGTAGCCCTTGGTCGGGGGGCACCGGGGAGCTGTTTTTT. The chain links TRBV19 to TRBJ2-2; 7 bases are shared with TRBD2. This CDR3 is built from 15 residues. The junction had 8 bases not matched to a gene; V was cut back by 6 bases and J by 4 bases. CDR1 is LNHDA and CDR2 is SQIVND in the germline V gene (reference sequence). Combining the CDR3 with reference TRBV19 and TRBJ2-2 gives the whole variable domain DGGITQSPKYLFRKEGQNVTLSCEQNLNHDAMYWYRQDPGQGLRLIYYSQIVNDFQKGDIAEGYSVSREKKESFPLTVTSAQKNPTAFYLCASSPWSGGTGELFFGEGSRLTVL.

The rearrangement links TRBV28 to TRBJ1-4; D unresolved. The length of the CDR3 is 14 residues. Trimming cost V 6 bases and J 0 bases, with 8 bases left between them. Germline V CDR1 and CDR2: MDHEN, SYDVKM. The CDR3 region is CASRHGTTNEKLFF. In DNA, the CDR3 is TGTGCCAGCAGGCACGGGACAACTAATGAAAAACTGTTTTTT.

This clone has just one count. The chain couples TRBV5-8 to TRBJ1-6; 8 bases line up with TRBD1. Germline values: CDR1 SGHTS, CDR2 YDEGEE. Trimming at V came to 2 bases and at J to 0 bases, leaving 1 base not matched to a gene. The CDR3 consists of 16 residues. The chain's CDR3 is CASSFTGGSYNSPLHF. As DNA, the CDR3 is TGTGCCAGCAGCTTTACAGGGGGCTCCTATAATTCACCCCTCCACTTT.